This T cell receptor beta chain is drawn from a study of T cell repertoires in aging, cancer and after chemotherapy. Study results and caveats: Age-matched healthy donors had significantly more diverse, less clonal blood TCR repertoires than untreated cancer patients.

Comments on this clonotype: Its antigen is unidentified.

TRB rearrangements spanning V, D and J were amplified using mixed TRB-A/B primers. TCRdb redid the calling of the multiplex PCR reads with MiXCR, one entry per CDR3 protein. The repertoire has 7,300 or so distinct CDR3 sequences, around 50% of them found once; the top ten carry roughly 3.8%. The CDR3 runs to 13 residues. Per the germline V gene, CDR1 is MNHNS and CDR2 is SASEGT. With 1 base removed from V and 3 bases from J, the gap between germline ends came to 4 bases. TCR beta rearrangements were amplified from peripheral blood genomic DNA. The sequence derives from a human donor with a solid tumor. The sequenced sample consisted of blood. The rearrangement joins TRBV6-1 to TRBJ1-5; no reliable D call. CDR3 protein: CASSEGTNQPQHF. The CDR3 DNA reads as TGTGCCAGCAGTGAAGGGACCAATCAGCCCCAGCATTTT.